This T cell receptor beta chain was obtained from a study of OX40 agonist ivuxolimab in advanced cancers. This clone came up a few times. What it binds is unknown. Study results and caveats: Mean expanded clone counts were higher in CD8+ than CD4+ T cells.

Sequencing used immunoSEQ multiplex PCR; TCRdb keeps in-frame clones, though not all of them. Of more than 55,000 clones detected, 85% to 90% appear once; the ten largest clones hold more than 3.5%. V lost 0 bases to trimming and J lost 4 bases, with 9 bases between them. The length of the CDR3 is 14 residues. Germline-derived CDR1 and CDR2 are MGHRA and YSYEKL. This TCR was recovered from an adult with an advanced solid tumor such as melanoma, head and neck, liver or kidney cancer. V is TRBV4-1 and J is TRBJ2-5; tentative D call: TRBD2 (5 bases). The source material was CD4+ or CD8+ T cells sorted from blood, sampled in a trial of the OX40 agonist ivuxolimab. The CDR3 region is CASSQDSRGETQYF. The CDR3 DNA reads TGCGCCAGCAGCCAAGATAGTCGGGGAGAGACCCAGTACTTC.